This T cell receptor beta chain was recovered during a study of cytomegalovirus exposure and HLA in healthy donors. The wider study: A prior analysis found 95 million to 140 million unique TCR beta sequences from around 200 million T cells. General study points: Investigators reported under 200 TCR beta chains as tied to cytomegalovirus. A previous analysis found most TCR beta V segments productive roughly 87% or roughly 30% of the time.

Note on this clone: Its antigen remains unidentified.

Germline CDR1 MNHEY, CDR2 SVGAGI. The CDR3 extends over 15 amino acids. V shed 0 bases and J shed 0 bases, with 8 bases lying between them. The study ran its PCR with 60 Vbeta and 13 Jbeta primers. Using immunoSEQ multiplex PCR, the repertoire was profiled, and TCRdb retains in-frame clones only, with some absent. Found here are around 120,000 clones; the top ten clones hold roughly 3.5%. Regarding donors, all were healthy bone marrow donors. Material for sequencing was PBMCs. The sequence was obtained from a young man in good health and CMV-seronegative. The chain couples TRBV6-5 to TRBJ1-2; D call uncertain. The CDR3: CASSYSTGANYGYTF. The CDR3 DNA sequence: TGTGCCAGCAGTTACTCGACCGGGGCTAACTATGGCTACACCTTC.